These T cell receptor beta chains were read from a single sample in a study of blood T cell repertoires in COVID-19. This table comes from immunoSEQ multiplex PCR, and its TCRdb copy is limited to in-frame clones, with some not included. The profile shows roughly 130,000 clones, 84% of them singletons. Specimen: peripheral blood. All receptors derive from a woman aged 25 to 45 who had recovered from COVID-19. Each CDR3 is given with its conserved first and last residue. A D gene is named only where the DNA matches it firmly. Some rows mark clone size as missing; the rest say once, few, many or name a class of expanded clone.

CDR3: CASSFQGEKLFF
DNA: TGTGCCAGCAGCTTCCAGGGTGAAAAACTGTTTTTT
size: -
V: TRBV5-5
J: TRBJ1-4
D: -

CDR3: CSVDGPQDTQYF
DNA: TGCAGCGTTGATGGGCCCCAAGATACGCAGTATTTT
size: -
V: TRBV29-1
J: TRBJ2-3
D: -

CDR3: CASSQVTSGRPTDNEQFF
DNA: TGTGCCAGCAGCCAAGTGACTAGCGGTCGACCAACTGACAATGAGCAGTTCTTC
size: -
V: TRBV14
J: TRBJ2-1
D: TRBD2

CDR3: CASSLWSAGSYNEQFF
DNA: TGTGCCAGCAGCTTGTGGTCAGCGGGATCCTACAATGAGCAGTTCTTC
size: -
V: TRBV5-4
J: TRBJ2-1
D: TRBD2

CDR3: CASSPGTGGVYGYTF
DNA: TGTGCCAGCAGCCCTGGGACAGGGGGCGTCTATGGCTACACCTTC
size: -
V: TRBV3-1/TRBV3-2
J: TRBJ1-2
D: TRBD1

CDR3: CATSRERYDSLNEKLFF
DNA: TGTGCCACCAGCAGAGAGAGATATGACAGCCTTAATGAAAAACTGTTTTTT
size: -
V: TRBV15
J: TRBJ1-4
D: -

CDR3: CASSIARGKSETQYF
DNA: TGTGCCAGTAGTATCGCCCGGGGGAAGTCGGAGACCCAGTACTTC
size: -
V: TRBV19
J: TRBJ2-5
D: -

CDR3: CSVDQARWITF
DNA: TGCAGCGTTGACCAGGCCCGCTGGATCACCTTC
size: -
V: TRBV29-1
J: TRBJ1-2
D: -

CDR3: CASSLAGQGQETQYF
DNA: TGTGCCAGCAGCTTGGCGGGACAGGGACAAGAGACCCAGTACTTC
size: -
V: TRBV5-6
J: TRBJ2-5
D: TRBD1

CDR3: CASSWTGARNTIYF
DNA: TGTGCCAGCAGTTGGACAGGGGCCCGAAACACCATATATTTT
size: -
V: TRBV2
J: TRBJ1-3
D: TRBD1

CDR3: CASSLGPGLDGNTIYF
DNA: TGCGCCAGCAGCTTGGGGCCAGGGTTAGACGGAAACACCATATATTTT
size: few
V: TRBV5-1
J: TRBJ1-3
D: -

CDR3: CASSLATDVGGYTF
DNA: TGCGCCAGCAGCTTGGCGACAGACGTCGGGGGCTACACCTTC
size: few
V: TRBV5-1
J: TRBJ1-2
D: -

CDR3: CASSLSDRGLYGYTF
DNA: TGCGCCAGCAGCCTTTCGGACCGGGGTCTCTATGGCTACACCTTC
size: -
V: TRBV4-1
J: TRBJ1-2
D: -

CDR3: CASSQSGANEKLFF
DNA: TGTGCCAGCAGCCAAAGCGGGGCAAATGAAAAACTGTTTTTT
size: -
V: TRBV14
J: TRBJ1-4
D: -

CDR3: CASSFNWNTEAFF
DNA: TGTGCCAGCAGCTTTAACTGGAACACTGAAGCTTTCTTT
size: -
V: TRBV5-5
J: TRBJ1-1
D: -